A single sample gave rise to the 3 T cell receptor beta chains below, sequenced in a study of blood T cell repertoires in COVID-19. Assay used: immunoSEQ multiplex PCR; TCRdb lists only in-frame clones, some missing. The data contain about 110,000 clones, approximately 85% of them seen just once; the ten biggest clones take up approximately 15%. Sequenced material: peripheral blood. The receptors here all came from a woman aged 60-70 years with acute or convalescent COVID-19.

This sequence joins TRBV30 and TRBJ2-5; D is unresolved. With 1 base removed from V and 2 bases from J, the gap between germline ends came to 8 bases. Germline assignment: CDR1 GTSNPN and CDR2 SVGIG (reference sequence). The CDR3 contains 13 residues. The CDR3 sequence is CAWSETVQETQYF. As DNA, the CDR3 is TGTGCCTGGAGTGAAACAGTACAAGAGACCCAGTACTTC.

This sequence joins TRBV28 and TRBJ1-1; 8 bases match TRBD1. Germline V gene sequence: CDR1 MDHEN, CDR2 SYDVKM. The trim removed 7 bases at V and 4 bases at J, leaving 14 bases unmatched. The CDR3 runs to 16 residues. The CDR3 DNA is TGTGCCAGCACCTTCACAGGGGGGGCGGGAGTCACTGAAGCTTTCTTT. Amino acids: CASTFTGGAGVTEAFF.

The rearrangement joins TRBV28 to TRBJ1-2; TRBD1 matches 7 bases. CDR1 is MDHEN and CDR2 is SYDVKM in the germline V gene. There are 13 residues in the CDR3. DNA of the CDR3: TGTGCGGCCGGCTCGGGACAGAACTATGGCTACACCTTC. Translating it yields CAAGSGQNYGYTF.